This paragraph covers one T cell receptor (beta chain) sequence. As for time point: after dendritic cell vaccination, including at tumor progression/relapse. The data were taken from a study of glioma-infiltrating T cells after dendritic cell vaccination. On the study more broadly: Autologous tumor lysate-pulsed dendritic cell vaccination was given between about 2002 and 2013. Patients received three intradermal dendritic cell vaccine injections at biweekly intervals.

Up to 2 ug genomic DNA was used for TCRB CDR3 amplification. Sequencing used immunoSEQ multiplex PCR; TCRdb keeps in-frame clones, though not all of them. The table includes some 91,000 clones, 75% to 90% detected once. This specimen was blood, taken after dendritic cell vaccination. This TCR was sampled from a human donor with glioblastoma.

The CDR3 spells CASSLVAGGLASNEKLFF. The CDR3 DNA reads as TGCGCCAGCAGCTTGGTTGCCGGGGGGCTGGCAAGTAATGAAAAACTGTTTTTT. V usage is TRBV5-1 and J usage is TRBJ1-4; D possibly corresponds to TRBD1 (6 bases). CDR1 is SGHRS and CDR2 is YFSETQ in the germline V gene. Trimming cost V 0 bases and J 4 bases, with 19 bases left between them. This CDR3 has 18 amino acids.